This T cell receptor beta chain was observed in a study of T cell repertoires in cytomegalovirus infection. Background on the study: HLA-B-restricted CMV epitopes that are well studied were used alongside recently identified HLA-C-restricted ones.

V lost 4 bases and J lost 4; bases outside the gene matches: 10. Germline V gene sequence: CDR1 SGHNT, CDR2 YYREEE (reference sequence). The CDR3 is made up of 16 amino acids. About this clonotype itself: Its antigen is as yet unknown.

TCRdb fed the reads into MiXCR, producing one record per CDR3 protein. The sample contains approximately 110,000 distinct CDR3 sequences, less than 55% of which appear only once. Overall study findings and caveats: HLA-C-restricted CMV-specific TCR beta clonotypes were dominant in the ex vivo response.

The chain carries TRBV5-4 and TRBJ1-3, with 8 bases fitting TRBD1. This receptor was taken from a human donor in good health (CMV status not recorded). Some clones in this sample may be carry-over from other donors' samples. Material: CD8+ T cells from cultured PBMCs, obtained from culture after CMV antigen stimulation. As DNA, the CDR3 is TGTGCCAGCAGCGGGGGTTGGACAGGGATAGGAAACACCATATATTTT. As protein: CASSGGWTGIGNTIYF.